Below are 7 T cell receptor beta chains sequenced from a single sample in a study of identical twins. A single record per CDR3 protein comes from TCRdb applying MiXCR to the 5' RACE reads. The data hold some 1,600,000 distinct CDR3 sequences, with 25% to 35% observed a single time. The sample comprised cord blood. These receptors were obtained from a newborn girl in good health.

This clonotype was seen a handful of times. The CDR3 loop reads CSAGKSAGGPTDTQYF. For the CDR3, the DNA is TGCAGTGCTGGGAAATCTGCGGGAGGCCCCACAGATACGCAGTATTTT. The chain carries TRBV20-1 and TRBJ2-3; 8 bases match TRBD2. CDR3 length: 16 amino acids. V lost 5 bases to trimming and J lost 2 bases; unmatched junction nucleotides: 12. CDR1 is DFQATT, CDR2 SNEGSKA, per germline (reference sequence).

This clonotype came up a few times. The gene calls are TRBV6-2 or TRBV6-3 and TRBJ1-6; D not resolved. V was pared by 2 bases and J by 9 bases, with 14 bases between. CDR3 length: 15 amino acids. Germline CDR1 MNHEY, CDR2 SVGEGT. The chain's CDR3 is CASSYPGAKGSPLHF. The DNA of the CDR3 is TGTGCCAGCAGTTACCCGGGCGCGAAGGGTTCACCCCTCCACTTT.

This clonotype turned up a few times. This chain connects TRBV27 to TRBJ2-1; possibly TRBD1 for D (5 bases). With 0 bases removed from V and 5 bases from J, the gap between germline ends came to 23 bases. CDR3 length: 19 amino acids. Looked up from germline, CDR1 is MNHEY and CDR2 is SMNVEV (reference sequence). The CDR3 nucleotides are TGTGCCAGCAGTTTATCGCCCGTACAGGTCATGGGCACACACAATGAGCAGTTCTTC. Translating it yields CASSLSPVQVMGTHNEQFF.

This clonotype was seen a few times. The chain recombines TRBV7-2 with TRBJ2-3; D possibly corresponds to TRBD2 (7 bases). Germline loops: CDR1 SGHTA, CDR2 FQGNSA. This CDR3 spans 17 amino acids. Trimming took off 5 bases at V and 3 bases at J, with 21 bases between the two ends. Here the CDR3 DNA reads TGTGCCAGCAGCCCTGGAGCGGGGTTAGGACAGACAGATACGCAGTATTTT. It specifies CASSPGAGLGQTDTQYF. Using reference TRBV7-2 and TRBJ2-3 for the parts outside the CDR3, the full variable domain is GAGVSQSPSNKVTEKGKDVELRCDPISGHTALYWYRQSLGQGLEFLIYFQGNSAPDKSGLPSDRFSAERTGGSVSTLTIQRTQQEDSAVYLCASSPGAGLGQTDTQYFGPGTRLTVL.

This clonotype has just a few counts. Here the CDR3 DNA reads TGTGCCAGCAGTATGAGATTTAGCAATCAGCCCCAGCATTTT. Translation: CASSMRFSNQPQHF. The chain combines TRBV27 with TRBJ1-5; D is unclear. Trimming removed 5 bases at V and 0 bases at J, with 8 bases between. There are 14 residues in the CDR3. CDR1 and CDR2 (germline): MNHEY, SMNVEV (reference sequence).

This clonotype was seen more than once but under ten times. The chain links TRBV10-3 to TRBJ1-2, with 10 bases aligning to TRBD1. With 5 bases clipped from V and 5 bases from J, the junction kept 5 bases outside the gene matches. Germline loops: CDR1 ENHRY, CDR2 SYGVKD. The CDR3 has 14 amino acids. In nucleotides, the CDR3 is TGTGCCATCAGTCCGGGACAGGGGATGTATGGCTACACCTTC. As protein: CAISPGQGMYGYTF.

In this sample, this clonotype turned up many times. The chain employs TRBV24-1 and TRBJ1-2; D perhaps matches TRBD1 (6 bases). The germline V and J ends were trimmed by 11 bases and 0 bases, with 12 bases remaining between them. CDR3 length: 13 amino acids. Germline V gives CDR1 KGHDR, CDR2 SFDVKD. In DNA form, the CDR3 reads TGTGCCAACAATGACAGGACTAACTATGGCTACACCTTC. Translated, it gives CANNDRTNYGYTF.